This record looks at one T cell receptor (beta chain) sequence and its context. Patients were ineligible given autoimmune disease history or systemic immunosuppression. At baseline, cycle 4 day 1, and cycle 7 day 1, blood was sampled. The data are from a study of OX40 agonist ivuxolimab in advanced cancers. The CDR3 has 14 amino acids. Germline-derived CDR1 and CDR2 are MGHRA and YSYEKL. Trimming took 4 bases from V and 5 from J, leaving 12 bases between them. Assay: immunoSEQ multiplex PCR; the TCRdb copy retains only in-frame clones and omits some. This table has 60,000 or so clones, approximately 90% appearing once.

Sequenced here: CD4+ or CD8+ T cells sorted from blood, sampled in a trial of the OX40 agonist ivuxolimab. This receptor was taken from an adult with an advanced solid tumor such as melanoma, head and neck, liver or kidney cancer. The rearrangement links TRBV4-1 to TRBJ1-5; a possible D gene is TRBD1 (6 bases). CDR3 DNA: TGCGCCAGCAGCCGCGGAGGGGGGGATCAGCCCCAGCATTTT. This translates into CASSRGGGDQPQHF.